These 24 T cell receptor beta chains share one sample of origin, sequenced in a study of T cells after yellow fever vaccination. TCRdb independently ran MiXCR on the 5' RACE reads; one entry per CDR3 protein. Altogether 500,000 to 650,000 distinct CDR3 sequences are present, roughly a sixth being singletons, with the ten largest covering roughly a sixth. The sequencing here drew on PBMCs, taken less than 6 days after the first yellow fever vaccination. These receptors all come from a man younger than 30 who received the YFV17D yellow fever vaccine.

The V call is TRBV29-1, the J call TRBJ1-1, with unresolved D. This CDR3 spans 13 amino acids. CDR1 is SQVTM, CDR2 ANQGSEA, per germline. Trimming took 6 bases from V and 5 from J, leaving 16 bases between them. The chain's CDR3 is CSVRSGSGTEAFF. The CDR3 DNA reads as TGCAGCGTCAGGTCGGGAAGTGGGACTGAAGCTTTCTTT. Combining the CDR3 with reference TRBV29-1 and TRBJ1-1 gives the whole variable domain SAVISQKPSRDICQRGTSLTIQCQVDSQVTMMFWYRQQPGQSLTLIATANQGSEATYESGFVIDKFPISRPNLTFSTLTVSNMSPEDSSIYLCSVRSGSGTEAFFGQGTRLTVV.

This clonotype was found a few times. The V call is TRBV5-6, the J call TRBJ1-1; the match to TRBD1 covers 10 bases. The CDR3 consists of 16 residues. Germline assignment: CDR1 SGHDT and CDR2 YYEEEE. V dropped 3 bases and J dropped 0; count of bases not matched to a gene: 5. CDR3 region: CASSSLDRGMNTEAFF. The CDR3, as DNA: TGTGCCAGCAGCTCCCTGGACAGGGGGATGAACACTGAAGCTTTCTTT.

At least ten counts were recorded for this clonotype. The CDR3 bases are TGTGCCAGCAGCCGTGACGGTGAAGCTTTCTTT. Its translation is CASSRDGEAFF. The J gene is TRBJ1-1, the V gene TRBV5-4; D is undetermined. The CDR3 covers 11 residues. Per germline, CDR1 SGHNT and CDR2 YYREEE (reference sequence). The V end lost 4 bases, the J end lost 7 bases, and 8 bases lay between the germline ends. Combining the CDR3 with reference TRBV5-4 and TRBJ1-1 gives the whole variable domain ETGVTQSPTHLIKTRGQQVTLRCSSQSGHNTVSWYQQALGQGPQFIFQYYREEENGRGNFPPRFSGLQFPNYSSELNVNALELDDSALYLCASSRDGEAFFGQGTRLTVV.

This clonotype has only a few counts. J is TRBJ2-5 and V is TRBV20-1; tentatively, D is TRBD1 or TRBD2 (5 bases each). Trimming pared 4 bases from V and 0 bases from J, leaving 18 bases between. The CDR3 spans 16 residues. Germline values: CDR1 DFQATT, CDR2 SNEGSKA (reference sequence). CDR3 loop: CSAKSGTVAHQETQYF. CDR3 sequence (DNA): TGCAGTGCTAAGTCCGGGACCGTGGCCCACCAAGAGACCCAGTACTTC.

This clonotype was seen more than once but under ten times. The chain uses TRBV6-4 and TRBJ2-7; 10 bases are a match to TRBD2. The germline V gene encodes CDR1 MRHNA and CDR2 SNTAGT. Trimming cost V 2 bases and J 3 bases; bases outside gene matches: 4. There are 15 residues in the CDR3. CDR3 DNA: TGTGCCAGCAGTGACCCTAGCGGGGGATACTACGAGCAGTACGTC. This sequence encodes CASSDPSGGYYEQYV.

This clonotype was observed a few times. The genes are TRBV4-3 and TRBJ1-1; no clear D gene. The germline V and J ends were trimmed by 1 base and 4 bases, with 10 bases remaining between them. Germline V gene sequence: CDR1 LGHNA, CDR2 YSLEER. The CDR3 consists of 14 residues. CDR3 in DNA: TGCGCCAGCAGCCAAGGGTTTCCCAGCACTGAAGCTTTCTTT. Translated, it gives CASSQGFPSTEAFF.

The chain has TRBV11-3 and TRBJ2-1, with 7 bases that match TRBD2. CDR3 size: 15 residues. V gave up 1 base and J gave up 3 bases; unmatched junction bases: 3. In germline, CDR1 is SGHNT, CDR2 YENEEA. In DNA form, the CDR3 reads TGTGCCAGCAGCTTAGCGGGGGGATTCTACAATGAGCAGTTCTTC. Translated: CASSLAGGFYNEQFF.

This clonotype was found a few times. The chain recombines TRBV7-9 with TRBJ2-7; 7 bases agree with TRBD1. The V gene's germline CDR1 is SEHNR and CDR2 FQNEAQ (reference sequence). The V segment lost 0 bases and the J segment 4 bases; nucleotides outside the gene matches: 6. This CDR3 spans 15 amino acids. CDR3 bases: TGTGCCAGCAGCTTAGCGGTGACAGGGTCATACGAGCAGTACTTC. This translates into CASSLAVTGSYEQYF.

This clonotype was counted only a few times. This chain connects TRBV6-2 or TRBV6-3 to TRBJ1-5, with 8 bases matching TRBD1. CDR3 length: 14 amino acids. CDR1 is MNHEY, CDR2 SVGEGT, per germline. V shed 6 bases, J shed 7 bases, and the junction held 8 bases outside the gene matches. The CDR3 sequence is CASSPTGDEQPQHF. In nucleotides, the CDR3 is TGTGCCAGCAGCCCGACAGGGGATGAGCAGCCCCAGCATTTT.

This clonotype was picked up a small number of times. The chain employs TRBV29-1 and TRBJ2-1; unclear D gene. Trimming cost V 7 bases and J 4 bases, with 14 bases left between them. CDR3 length equals 13 residues. CDR1 is SQVTM and CDR2 is ANQGSEA in the germline V gene. The CDR3 spells CSAGQTNYNEQFF. Here the CDR3 DNA reads TGCAGCGCCGGGCAAACTAATTACAATGAGCAGTTCTTC.

The V and J genes are TRBV13 and TRBJ1-6, with no clear D. CDR3 length: 16 residues. CDR1 PRHDT and CDR2 FYEKMQ come from the germline V gene (reference sequence). V was cut by 0 bases and J by 7 bases, with 13 bases left in between. CDR3 in DNA: TGTGCCAGCAGCTTAGGCGCGGCAGGCGTCAATTCACCCCTCCACTTT. As protein: CASSLGAAGVNSPLHF.

This clonotype was detected ten times or more. This chain links TRBV20-1 with TRBJ1-2; D not resolved. This CDR3 comprises 13 residues. Trimming took off 5 bases at V and 8 bases at J, with 18 bases between the two ends. Germline CDR1 is DFQATT and CDR2 is SNEGSKA (reference sequence). The CDR3 is CSAYGEVRGGYTF. Written as DNA, the CDR3 is TGCAGTGCTTACGGGGAAGTAAGAGGGGGCTACACCTTC.

This clonotype was detected ten times or more. The rearrangement joins TRBV14 to TRBJ2-3; D uncertain. Trimming left V 1 base short and J 7 bases short, with 6 bases between. The CDR3 length is 12 residues. Germline lookup yields CDR1 SGHDN and CDR2 FVKESK. CDR3 coding DNA: TGTGCCAGCAGCCAAGGTGGAAATACGCAGTATTTT. Residues: CASSQGGNTQYF.

This clonotype has only a few counts. The chain is built from TRBV18 and TRBJ1-5; TRBD1 might be the D (5 bases). The length of the CDR3 is 13 residues. Germline assignment: CDR1 KGHSH and CDR2 LQKENI. Trimming shortened V by 4 bases and J by 7 bases, and 11 bases separated the two germline ends. The CDR3 DNA reads TGTGCCAGCTCACGGGGTTGGGACCAGCCCCAGCATTTT. It is translated as CASSRGWDQPQHF. The full variable domain, in which reference TRBV18 and TRBJ1-5 provide the parts outside the CDR3, is NAGVMQNPRHLVRRRGQEARLRCSPMKGHSHVYWYRQLPEEGLKFMVYLQKENIIDESGMPKERFSAEFPKEGPSILRIQQVVRGDSAAYFCASSRGWDQPQHFGDGTRLSIL.

This clonotype was counted only a few times. The V call is TRBV20-1, the J call TRBJ2-7; D could derive from TRBD1 or TRBD2 (5 bases each). The CDR3 loop spans 13 amino acids. The germline V gene has CDR1 DFQATT and CDR2 SNEGSKA (reference sequence). Trimming cost V 6 bases and J 3 bases, with 15 bases left between them. CDR3 region: CSALGARDYEQYF. The CDR3 DNA reads as TGCAGTGCACTCGGGGCTAGAGACTACGAGCAGTACTTC.

This chain uses TRBV14 with TRBJ2-7; D is perhaps TRBD2 (5 bases). CDR1 is SGHDN, CDR2 FVKESK, per germline. The V gene lost 1 base and the J gene lost 6 bases, with 13 bases spanning the gap. There are 14 residues in the CDR3. The DNA for the CDR3 is TGTGCCAGCAGCCAAGGAGGGCGAGGCCGCGAGCAGTACTTC. It codes for CASSQGGRGREQYF.

The gene calls are TRBV7-2 and TRBJ2-7; D possibly corresponds to TRBD1 (5 bases). The length of the CDR3 is 15 residues. The ends were cut back, 5 bases at V and 3 bases at J, with 17 bases in the middle. Germline assignment: CDR1 SGHTA and CDR2 FQGNSA. CDR3 amino acids: CASSLGQGRGYEQYF. DNA for the CDR3: TGTGCCAGCAGCCTTGGGCAGGGAAGGGGCTACGAGCAGTACTTC.

This clonotype was picked up a small number of times. The chain carries TRBV29-1 and TRBJ1-2, with TRBD1 as a possible D gene (6 bases). Deletions cut 0 bases from V and 6 bases from J, with 20 bases between. Germline CDR1 SQVTM, CDR2 ANQGSEA. CDR3 length equals 16 residues. This CDR3 is CSVEDPLGRGAHGYTF. The CDR3 coding sequence is TGCAGCGTTGAAGATCCACTGGGGCGGGGGGCCCATGGCTACACCTTC.

This clonotype came up a few times. The chain has TRBV4-3 and TRBJ2-5, with 7 nucleotides matching TRBD2. Germline trimming cut 0 bases from V and 4 bases from J; bases unmatched to any gene: 5. Germline-derived CDR1 and CDR2 are LGHNA and YSLEER. The CDR3 runs 15 residues. CDR3 sequence (DNA): TGCGCCAGCAGCCAAGATATAGGGAGGGGAGAGACCCAGTACTTC. It translates to CASSQDIGRGETQYF.

The chain links TRBV2 to TRBJ1-4; D remains ambiguous. The germline CDR1 and CDR2 sequences are SNHLY and FYNNEI. Trimming pared 0 bases from V and 4 bases from J, leaving 9 bases between. The CDR3 length is 15 residues. CDR3 amino acids: CASSEAPISNEKLFF. Here the CDR3 DNA reads TGTGCCAGCAGTGAAGCTCCCATAAGTAATGAAAAACTGTTTTTT.

This clonotype was observed many times. The CDR3 DNA follows: TGTGCCAGCAGGCCACCGGGACTAGCTGTCGCCGGGGAGCTGTTTTTT. Translation gives CASRPPGLAVAGELFF. V and J are TRBV7-3 and TRBJ2-2, with 9 bases fitting TRBD2. CDR1 is SGHTA, CDR2 FQGTGA, per germline. The CDR3 consists of 16 residues. V shed 6 bases and J 6 bases; nucleotides not matched to a gene: 11.

This clonotype was detected a few times. This sequence joins TRBV20-1 and TRBJ2-7; weak D call: TRBD1 (6 bases). The CDR3 consists of 13 residues. The V end lost 6 bases, the J end lost 0 bases, and 12 bases lay between the germline ends. Germline V gene data show CDR1 as DFQATT and CDR2 as SNEGSKA (reference sequence). CDR3 DNA sequence: TGCAGTGCACGGAGGACAGACTCCTACGAGCAGTACTTC. This translates into CSARRTDSYEQYF.

This chain links TRBV9 with TRBJ1-2; TRBD1 matches at 7 bases. Per germline, CDR1 SGDLS and CDR2 YYNGEE. This CDR3 spans 14 amino acids. J lost 8 bases, V lost 3 bases, and 10 bases had no gene match. CDR3 region: CASSGRQGRYGYTF. The CDR3 region has the DNA TGTGCCAGCAGCGGAAGACAGGGAAGGTACGGCTACACCTTC. The variable domain in full, completed from reference TRBV9 and TRBJ1-2, reads DSGVTQTPKHLITATGQRVTLRCSPRSGDLSVYWYQQSLDQGLQFLIQYYNGEERAKGNILERFSAQQFPDLHSELNLSSLELGDSALYFCASSGRQGRYGYTFGSGTRLTVV.

This clonotype has ten or more counts. The chain combines TRBV7-2 with TRBJ2-5; D gene ambiguous. CDR3 length: 13 residues. Trimming removed 3 bases from V and 1 base from J, with 6 bases in between. CDR1 and CDR2 (germline): SGHTA, FQGNSA. Written as DNA, the CDR3 is TGTGCCAGCAGCTTTGGGCTCCAAGAGACCCAGTACTTC. Translated: CASSFGLQETQYF.